The T cell receptor (beta chain) described here comes from a study of T cells in Graves' hyperthyroidism and ophthalmopathy. CDR1 is GTSNPN, CDR2 SVGIG, per germline (reference sequence). The CDR3 sequence is 12 residues long. The ends were cut back, 1 base at V and 5 bases at J, with 8 bases in the middle. This clonotype was detected ten times or more. There were TCR beta CDR3 regions amplified from RNA transcripts. The HTBI primer set was used in a first-round RT-PCR of the TCR CDR3. TCRdb itself ran the multiplex PCR reads through MiXCR, one entry per CDR3 protein. The table has roughly 400,000 distinct CDR3 sequences, more than 13% seen once. Exclusions: uncontrolled infection, other autoimmune disease, pregnancy, lactation.

This receptor was identified in a man aged 50 or older with Graves' ophthalmopathy. The chain couples TRBV30 to TRBJ1-2, with D maybe TRBD1 (5 bases). Source material: blood. CDR3 protein: CAWSGGVYGYTF. Here the CDR3 DNA reads TGTGCCTGGAGTGGAGGGGTATATGGCTACACCTTC.